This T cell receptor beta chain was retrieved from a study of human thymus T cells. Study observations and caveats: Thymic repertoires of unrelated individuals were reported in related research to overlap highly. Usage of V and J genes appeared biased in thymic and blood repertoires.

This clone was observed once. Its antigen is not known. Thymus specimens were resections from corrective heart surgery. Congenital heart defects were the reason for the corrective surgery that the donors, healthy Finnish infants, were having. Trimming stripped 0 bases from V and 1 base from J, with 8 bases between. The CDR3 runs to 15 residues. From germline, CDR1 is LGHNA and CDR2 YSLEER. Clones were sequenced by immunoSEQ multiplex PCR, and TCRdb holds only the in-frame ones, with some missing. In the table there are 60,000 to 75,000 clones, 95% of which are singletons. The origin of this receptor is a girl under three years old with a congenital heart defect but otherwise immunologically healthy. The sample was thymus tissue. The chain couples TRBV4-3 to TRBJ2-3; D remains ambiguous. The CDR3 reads CASSQESARTDTQYF. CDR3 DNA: TGCGCCAGCAGCCAAGAGAGCGCTCGCACAGATACGCAGTATTTT.